These 14 T cell receptor beta chains were sequenced from one sample in a study of blood T cell repertoires in COVID-19. TCRdb keeps only in-frame clones here, not all; method: immunoSEQ multiplex PCR. The data show approximately 160,000 clones, less than 90% seen once. The sequencing input was PBMCs or T cells enriched from blood (not recorded which). The receptors shown here come from a woman between 45 and 65 years old who had recovered from COVID-19.

The gene calls are TRBV5-1 and TRBJ1-2; D unresolved. The germline V gene has CDR1 SGHRS and CDR2 YFSETQ. V lost 4 bases and J lost 10, with 20 bases in between. This CDR3 comprises 14 residues. DNA of the CDR3: TGCGCCAGCAGCCCATCTCCGGGAGGGAAGGCCTACACCTTC. Protein sequence: CASSPSPGGKAYTF.

This chain joins TRBV6-6 and TRBJ2-3; 10 nucleotides align to TRBD2. V lost 7 bases to trimming and J lost 6 bases; unmatched junction nucleotides: 10. The length of the CDR3 is 15 residues. Germline V gene lookup returns CDR1 MNHNY and CDR2 SVGAGI (reference sequence). This chain's CDR3 is CASTSGRGRGDTQYF. The DNA for the CDR3 is TGTGCCAGCACTAGCGGGAGAGGTAGAGGGGATACGCAGTATTTT.

The chain uses TRBV12-5 and TRBJ1-2; TRBD1 agrees at 7 bases. Unmatched junction bases numbered 7, after V lost 4 bases and J lost 5 bases. CDR1 LGHNT and CDR2 FRNRAP come from the germline V gene. The CDR3 spans 14 residues. The chain's CDR3 is CASGSSGQVYGYTF. Here the CDR3 DNA reads TGTGCTAGTGGTTCCTCAGGACAGGTGTATGGCTACACCTTC.

The chain carries TRBV15 and TRBJ1-3; possibly TRBD1 for D (6 bases). V gave up 2 bases and J gave up 4 bases, with 15 bases separating them. There are 16 residues in the CDR3. The germline V gene has CDR1 LNHNV and CDR2 YYDKDF (reference sequence). This CDR3 reads CATSRPATGSGNTIYF. The CDR3 DNA reads as TGTGCCACCAGCAGACCTGCGACAGGCTCAGGAAACACCATATATTTT.

The genes are TRBV11-3 and TRBJ1-6; no definite D call. This CDR3 contains 13 residues. V was pared by 5 bases and J by 10 bases, with 12 bases between. Germline V gene sequence: CDR1 SGHNT, CDR2 YENEEA. CDR3 DNA: TGTGCCAGCAGCCACGGCCCGGGGTCACCCCTCCACTTT. This gives the protein CASSHGPGSPLHF. The full variable domain, completed using reference TRBV11-3 and TRBJ1-6, is EAGVVQSPRYKIIEKKQPVAFWCNPISGHNTLYWYLQNLGQGPELLIRYENEEAVDDSQLPKDRFSAERLKGVDSTLKIQPAELGDSAVYLCASSHGPGSPLHFGNGTRLTVT.

The chain employs TRBV18 and TRBJ2-1; 7 bases agree with TRBD2. This CDR3 spans 13 amino acids. Germline-derived CDR1 and CDR2 are KGHSH and LQKENI. The V segment lost 0 bases and the J segment 15 bases; nucleotides outside the gene matches: 8. CDR3: CASSPPGGRESFF. DNA of the CDR3: TGTGCCAGCTCACCACCTGGCGGGAGAGAATCGTTCTTC.

The sample holds one count of this clone. This chain joins TRBV14 and TRBJ2-2, with TRBD2 matching over 7 bases. Germline values: CDR1 SGHDN, CDR2 FVKESK. The CDR3 spans 15 residues. The ends lost 5 bases at V and 0 bases at J; junction bases unmatched: 3. CDR3 sequence reads: CASSSGGSNTGELFF. DNA of the CDR3: TGTGCCAGCAGCTCCGGGGGGTCGAACACCGGGGAGCTGTTTTTT.

J is TRBJ1-1 and V is TRBV19; 7 bases line up with TRBD1. Germline V lookup: CDR1 LNHDA, CDR2 SQIVND (reference sequence). The CDR3 is 16 amino acids. Trimming cost V 5 bases and J 2 bases; bases outside gene matches: 11. The DNA of the CDR3 is TGTGCCAGTAGTCTCCTGACAGGGACTGGAAACACTGAAGCTTTCTTT. This gives the protein CASSLLTGTGNTEAFF.

The chain recombines TRBV3-1 (or the pseudogene TRBV3-2) with TRBJ2-3; perhaps TRBD2 as D (5 bases). This CDR3 is 17 amino acids long. V shed 0 bases and J shed 7 bases, with 20 bases lying between them. Germline CDR1 reads LGHDT; CDR2 reads YNNKEL (reference sequence). This chain's CDR3 is CASSQETPGLRRNTQYF. The CDR3 DNA reads TGTGCCAGCAGCCAAGAAACACCCGGACTCCGGAGGAATACGCAGTATTTT.

The chain employs TRBV18 and TRBJ2-7; the D gene is possibly TRBD1 (5 bases). Germline V lookup: CDR1 KGHSH, CDR2 LQKENI. The CDR3 is made up of 14 amino acids. Trimming removed 4 bases at V and 3 bases at J, with 13 bases between. CDR3 amino acids: CASSRASQGYEQYV. The CDR3 coding sequence is TGTGCCAGCTCACGGGCATCCCAGGGCTACGAGCAGTACGTC.

J is TRBJ1-5 and V is TRBV9; D is ambiguous. Germline assignment: CDR1 SGDLS and CDR2 YYNGEE. V shed 0 bases and J shed 3 bases, with 10 bases lying between them. The CDR3 has 15 amino acids. CDR3: CASSVGPGYNQPQHF. The CDR3 DNA sequence: TGTGCCAGCAGCGTAGGTCCAGGATACAATCAGCCCCAGCATTTT.

Only a few counts were recorded for this clone. The chain links TRBV20-1 to TRBJ1-1; the match to TRBD1 covers 9 bases. Per the germline V gene, CDR1 is DFQATT and CDR2 is SNEGSKA (reference sequence). Losses at the gene ends were 3 bases for V and 10 bases for J; bases not matched to a gene: 3. There are 11 residues in the CDR3. CDR3 in DNA: TGCAGTGCTAGGATGACAGGGGGAGCTTTCTTT. This codes for CSARMTGGAFF.

The sample holds many counts of this clone. The chain carries TRBV7-9 and TRBJ1-4; possibly TRBD1 for D (6 bases). The germline CDR1 and CDR2 sequences are SEHNR and FQNEAQ (reference sequence). CDR3 length: 14 amino acids. V was pared by 4 bases and J by 8 bases, with 14 bases between. The CDR3 region is CASSSYRDEEKLFF. DNA of the CDR3: TGTGCCAGCAGCTCGTACAGGGACGAAGAAAAACTGTTTTTT. Drawing the rest from reference TRBV7-9 and TRBJ1-4, the complete variable domain is DTGVSQNPRHKITKRGQNVTFRCDPISEHNRLYWYRQTLGQGPEFLTYFQNEAQLEKSRLLSDRFSAERPKGSFSTLEIQRTEQGDSAMYLCASSSYRDEEKLFFGSGTQLSVL.

The chain carries TRBV15 and TRBJ1-6; weak D call: TRBD1 (6 bases). The CDR3 is 13 residues long. Germline loops: CDR1 LNHNV, CDR2 YYDKDF (reference sequence). The V end was cut by 4 bases, the J end by 9 bases, with 10 bases between. The CDR3, as DNA: TGTGCCACCAGCATGGACAGTGGTTCACCCCTCCACTTT. It codes for CATSMDSGSPLHF.